The present T cell receptor (beta chain) was sequenced within a study of cytomegalovirus exposure and HLA in healthy donors. On this clone itself: Its antigen is still unknown.

This CDR3 has 11 amino acids. The V gene lost 6 bases and the J gene lost 7 bases, with 12 bases spanning the gap. Germline lookup yields CDR1 DFQATT and CDR2 SNEGSKA (reference sequence). Findings of the study overall: Approximately 160 TCR beta chains were listed as cytomegalovirus-associated.

The repertoire was sequenced with immunoSEQ multiplex PCR; TCRdb's copy has only in-frame clones and lacks some. The sample yields fewer than 250,000 clones, about 86% seen once. The sequence was collected from a man younger than 35 in good health and CMV-seronegative. The V call is TRBV20-1, the J call TRBJ1-1, with D maybe TRBD1 (5 bases). The specimen sequenced was PBMCs. CDR3 loop: CSANWGDEAFF. The CDR3 nucleotides read TGCAGTGCGAACTGGGGGGATGAAGCTTTCTTT.